One sample yielded the 30 T cell receptor beta chains listed below, sequenced in a study of shared clonotypes between healthy human individuals. Assay: immunoSEQ multiplex PCR; the TCRdb copy retains only in-frame clones and omits some. Of over a million clones in the sample, approximately 80% were seen once. The specimen sequenced was memory CD4+ T cells from PBMCs. Subset reported: CD45RA-negative fraction. Receptor source: a man aged 18 to 29 in good health. Some clones in this sample may be carry-over from other donors' samples.

The chain carries TRBV10-3 and TRBJ2-3; TRBD2 might be the D (6 bases). V was shortened by 3 bases and J by 1 base, with 11 bases between the two germline ends. The CDR3 is made up of 15 amino acids. CDR1 and CDR2 from the germline V gene are ENHRY and SYGVKD. The CDR3 DNA sequence: TGTGCCATCAGTGATCGGCCGGGAGGCACAGATACGCAGTATTTT. Translated: CAISDRPGGTDTQYF.

In regard to this clone: Other DNA variants within this sample encode the same CDR3. This chain joins TRBV5-1 and TRBJ2-1; the D gene is possibly TRBD2 (5 bases). The CDR3 is 15 amino acids. Trimming stripped 0 bases from V and 0 bases from J, with 7 bases between. Germline CDR1 is SGHRS and CDR2 is YFSETQ. The chain's CDR3 is CASSLAGDSYNEQFF. The CDR3 DNA reads TGCGCCAGCAGCTTGGCCGGGGACTCCTACAATGAGCAGTTCTTC.

The J gene is TRBJ2-1, the V gene TRBV19; the D gene is possibly TRBD1 (6 bases). Germline V lookup: CDR1 LNHDA, CDR2 SQIVND (reference sequence). The CDR3 consists of 14 residues. V lost 6 bases and J lost 8, with 17 bases in between. This chain's CDR3 is CASSRGMPGYEQFF. The CDR3 nucleotides read TGTGCCAGTAGCAGGGGAATGCCAGGGTATGAGCAGTTCTTC.

CDR3 amino acids: CASSEGGTGGIYGYTF. As DNA, the CDR3 is TGTGCCAGCAGCGAAGGAGGAACAGGGGGCATCTATGGCTACACCTTC. The rearrangement links TRBV9 to TRBJ1-2; 9 bases agree with TRBD1. The CDR3 has 16 residues. Looked up from germline, CDR1 is SGDLS and CDR2 is YYNGEE. V lost 3 bases and J lost 4; bases outside the gene matches: 10.

This chain links TRBV5-1 with TRBJ1-3; TRBD1 aligns across 7 bases. The CDR3 has 15 amino acids. V lost 7 bases to trimming and J lost 0 bases; unmatched junction nucleotides: 7. Germline V lookup: CDR1 SGHRS, CDR2 YFSETQ. The CDR3 sequence is CASRDSYSSGNTIYF. The CDR3 nucleotides read TGCGCCAGCCGGGACAGTTATAGCTCTGGAAACACCATATATTTT. The full variable domain, its missing parts supplied by reference TRBV5-1 and TRBJ1-3, is KAGVTQTPRYLIKTRGQQVTLSCSPISGHRSVSWYQQTPGQGLQFLFEYFSETQRNKGNFPGRFSGRQFSNSRSEMNVSTLELGDSALYLCASRDSYSSGNTIYFGEGSWLTVV.

The genes are TRBV5-1 and TRBJ1-1; TRBD1 is a possible D gene (6 bases). The V gene's germline CDR1 is SGHRS and CDR2 YFSETQ. This CDR3 is 16 amino acids long. V lost 2 bases and J lost 4, with 18 bases in between. Here the CDR3 reads CASSFRAQGRGTEAFF. CDR3 nucleotides: TGCGCCAGCAGCTTTCGCGCCCAGGGGAGGGGCACTGAAGCTTTCTTT.

The V and J genes are TRBV5-6 and TRBJ2-2; the D gene is possibly TRBD1 (6 bases). CDR1 SGHDT and CDR2 YYEEEE come from the germline V gene. V was cut by 3 bases and J by 2 bases, with 11 bases left in between. This CDR3 contains 15 residues. The CDR3 loop is CASSSQGGNTGELFF. The CDR3 DNA reads TGTGCCAGCAGCTCCCAAGGGGGAAACACCGGGGAGCTGTTTTTT.

In this sample, this clone turned up a few times. A much larger clone differs from this one at a single base, so this may be a read error. This chain joins TRBV30 and TRBJ2-4; perhaps TRBD1 as D (6 bases). The CDR3 has 12 amino acids. Germline loops: CDR1 GTSNPN, CDR2 SVGIG (reference sequence). CDR3: CAWAGQTNIQHF. The CDR3 DNA reads as TGTGCCTGGGCAGGACAGACAAACATTCAGCACTTC.

Note on this clone: This sample also contains other DNA sequences that code for the same CDR3. The chain uses TRBV5-1 and TRBJ2-3, with D possibly TRBD1 on 6 matching bases. V shed 4 bases and J shed 4 bases, with 10 bases lying between them. Germline CDR1 SGHRS, CDR2 YFSETQ. The CDR3 sequence is 13 residues long. As DNA, the CDR3 is TGCGCCAGCAGCGGAACAGGGTCAGATACGCAGTATTTT. Translation: CASSGTGSDTQYF.

J is TRBJ2-3 and V is TRBV14; weak D call: TRBD1 (5 bases). Trimming shortened V by 6 bases and J by 3 bases, and 13 bases separated the two germline ends. Germline values: CDR1 SGHDN, CDR2 FVKESK. The CDR3 sequence is 14 residues long. This CDR3 is CASSPRQRTDTQYF. The CDR3 nucleotides read TGTGCCAGCAGTCCTCGACAGAGGACAGATACGCAGTATTTT.

The J gene is TRBJ2-5, the V gene TRBV18; 7 bases agree with TRBD2. V lost 4 bases, J lost 5 bases, and 13 bases stayed unmatched. CDR1 and CDR2 (germline): KGHSH, LQKENI. The CDR3 sequence is 16 residues long. This CDR3 reads CASSRFGGGVRETQYF. The CDR3 DNA sequence: TGTGCCAGCTCACGCTTCGGGGGAGGGGTCAGGGAGACCCAGTACTTC.

The genes are TRBV21-1 and TRBJ2-7; the table's TRBD2 call for D was not verified on the DNA. TRBV21-1 constitutes a pseudogene. The CDR3 contains 16 residues. The CDR3 region has the DNA TGTGCCAGCAGCAAAGATAAGCGGGAGGACTCCTACGAGCAGTACTTC. Translation gives CASSKDKREDSYEQYF.

This chain links TRBV28 with TRBJ1-1; D uncertain. The CDR3 contains 11 residues. V was cut by 10 bases and J by 1 base, with 7 bases left in between. Germline values: CDR1 MDHEN, CDR2 SYDVKM. CDR3 in amino acids: CATSGNTEAFF. CDR3 nucleotides: TGTGCCACCTCGGGGAACACTGAAGCTTTCTTT.

The chain recombines TRBV15 with TRBJ1-2; D possibly corresponds to TRBD1 (6 bases). This CDR3 has 14 residues. Trimming took off 1 base at V and 3 bases at J, with 9 bases between the two ends. The germline gives CDR1 LNHNV, CDR2 YYDKDF (reference sequence). Here the CDR3 DNA reads TGTGCCACCAGCAGAGGAGGGGGATACTATGGCTACACCTTC. Residues: CATSRGGGYYGYTF.

The chain recombines TRBV2 with TRBJ1-3, with D unclear. The V end lost 4 bases, the J end lost 0 bases, and 7 bases lay between the germline ends. Germline V lookup: CDR1 SNHLY, CDR2 FYNNEI. The CDR3 extends over 14 amino acids. In DNA form, the CDR3 reads TGTGCCAGCAGTGTACGGGGCTCTGGAAACACCATATATTTT. Translated: CASSVRGSGNTIYF.

The J gene is TRBJ1-6, the V gene TRBV7-3, with TRBD1 as a possible D gene (5 bases). The V end lost 5 bases, the J end lost 7 bases, and 9 bases lay between the germline ends. Germline V gives CDR1 SGHTA, CDR2 FQGTGA. The CDR3 extends over 13 amino acids. CDR3 amino acids: CASSLGTNSPLHF. CDR3 coding DNA: TGTGCCAGCAGCCTCGGGACGAATTCACCCCTCCACTTT.

The chain joins TRBV30 to TRBJ2-2; D remains ambiguous. The V gene lost 4 bases and the J gene lost 5 bases, with 8 bases spanning the gap. The CDR3 contains 12 residues. Germline V gives CDR1 GTSNPN, CDR2 SVGIG (reference sequence). Here the CDR3 DNA reads TGTGCCTGGATGGTGGAGACCGGGGAGCTGTTTTTT. Protein product: CAWMVETGELFF.

The J gene is TRBJ1-5, the V gene TRBV28; D is unclear. The germline V gene has CDR1 MDHEN and CDR2 SYDVKM. Trimming shortened V by 4 bases and J by 0 bases, and 4 bases separated the two germline ends. The CDR3 has 13 amino acids. CDR3 residues: CASSSASNQPQHF. The CDR3 DNA is TGTGCCAGCAGTTCGGCTAGCAATCAGCCCCAGCATTTT.

The chain joins TRBV7-2 to TRBJ2-7; weak D call: TRBD2 (5 bases). Germline V lookup: CDR1 SGHTA, CDR2 FQGNSA. Trimming left V 2 bases short and J 5 bases short, with 10 bases between. The CDR3 has 13 amino acids. The CDR3: CASSLSGSHEQYF. CDR3 nucleotide sequence: TGTGCCAGCAGCTTATCGGGGAGTCACGAGCAGTACTTC.

As to this clone: The junction and the germline gene differ at one end; a read error may be behind it. In the same sample, other DNA sequences code for this CDR3. The rearrangement uses TRBV2 and TRBJ2-1; TRBD1 aligns across 10 bases. The CDR3 has 15 residues. CDR1 is SNHLY and CDR2 is FYNNEI in the germline V gene. CDR3 bases: TGCGCCAGCAGCAGGGACAGGGGAAACTACAATGAGCAGTTCTTC. This sequence encodes CASSRDRGNYNEQFF.

This clone has ten or more counts. V is TRBV5-1 and J is TRBJ2-3; D may be TRBD1 (5 bases). Germline V gene sequence: CDR1 SGHRS, CDR2 YFSETQ. This CDR3 region has 15 residues. V lost 0 bases and J lost 4, with 12 bases in between. The CDR3 nucleotides are TGCGCCAGCAGCTTGGGGTTAGGGGTTGCAGATACGCAGTATTTT. It yields the protein CASSLGLGVADTQYF.

This clone was observed a handful of times. V gene TRBV7-9 combines with J gene TRBJ1-1; 10 positions match TRBD1. CDR3 length equals 16 residues. V lost 5 bases to trimming and J lost 3 bases; unmatched junction nucleotides: 9. CDR1 is SEHNR, CDR2 FQNEAQ, per germline (reference sequence). The CDR3: CASSPNGGQGYTEAFF. As DNA, the CDR3 is TGTGCCAGCAGCCCCAATGGGGGACAGGGGTACACTGAAGCTTTCTTT.

V usage is TRBV5-1 and J usage is TRBJ2-1; TRBD1 matches at 10 bases. CDR3 length: 16 residues. Germline lookup yields CDR1 SGHRS and CDR2 YFSETQ. V was clipped by 7 bases and J by 6 bases; unmatched bases: 13. The CDR3, as DNA: TGCGCCAGCCTTACTTTCCCCGGGACAGGGGCCAATGAGCAGTTCTTC. Translating it yields CASLTFPGTGANEQFF.

V and J are TRBV19 and TRBJ2-7; D perhaps matches TRBD2 (6 bases). Trimming pared 6 bases from V and 3 bases from J, leaving 15 bases between. This CDR3 is 14 amino acids long. Germline CDR1 is LNHDA and CDR2 is SQIVND (reference sequence). The DNA for the CDR3 is TGTGCCAGTAGCCCGATAGGGAGGCACTACGAGCAGTACTTC. Its translation is CASSPIGRHYEQYF.

This chain links TRBV7-9 with TRBJ1-2, with D hard to call. This CDR3 is built from 12 residues. Germline-derived CDR1 and CDR2 are SEHNR and FQNEAQ (reference sequence). V was pared by 2 bases and J by 3 bases, with 4 bases between. The CDR3 region has the DNA TGTGCCAGCAGCTTATTCGACTATGGCTACACCTTC. Protein sequence: CASSLFDYGYTF.

The chain combines TRBV4-1 with TRBJ2-5; 8 nucleotides line up with TRBD2. J gave up 5 bases and V 1 base, and 12 bases lay outside the gene matches. The CDR3 loop spans 17 amino acids. Germline values: CDR1 MGHRA, CDR2 YSYEKL. The CDR3 DNA reads TGCGCCAGCAGCCAAGGGATTACTAGCGGATATCCTGAGACCCAGTACTTC. Protein: CASSQGITSGYPETQYF.

The chain uses TRBV5-1 and TRBJ2-1; D may be TRBD2 (6 bases). The CDR3 runs 17 residues. Germline assignment: CDR1 SGHRS and CDR2 YFSETQ. V was clipped by 3 bases and J by 4 bases, with 20 bases between them. The CDR3 loop is CASSSSGTPVVYNEQFF. The CDR3 coding sequence is TGCGCCAGCAGCTCTTCCGGGACTCCCGTGGTATACAATGAGCAGTTCTTC.

The chain carries TRBV25-1 and TRBJ1-4, with 7 bases lining up with TRBD1. This CDR3 has 14 residues. Germline trimming cut 3 bases from V and 7 bases from J; bases unmatched to any gene: 5. CDR1 and CDR2 from the germline V gene are MGHDK and SYGVNS. The CDR3 here is CASSDPRGGEKLFF. The CDR3 coding sequence is TGTGCCAGCAGTGATCCCAGGGGGGGTGAAAAACTGTTTTTT.

This clone showed up just once. The chain joins TRBV28 to TRBJ1-5; D gene uncertain. V was shortened by 8 bases and J by 5 bases, with 10 bases between the two germline ends. From germline, CDR1 is MDHEN and CDR2 SYDVKM. CDR3 length equals 12 residues. CDR3 nucleotide sequence: TGTGCCAGCTCAATATCGGATCAGCCCCAGCATTTT. Its translation is CASSISDQPQHF.

V usage is TRBV5-6 and J usage is TRBJ1-2; TRBD1 agrees at 8 bases. Trimming removed 4 bases from V and 8 bases from J; junction bases left unmatched: 13. The length of the CDR3 is 15 residues. Germline V gene sequence: CDR1 SGHDT, CDR2 YYEEEE. The CDR3 nucleotides read TGTGCCAGCAGCCCGGGGACAGGATCCACTAGGGGCTACACCTTC. It codes for CASSPGTGSTRGYTF.